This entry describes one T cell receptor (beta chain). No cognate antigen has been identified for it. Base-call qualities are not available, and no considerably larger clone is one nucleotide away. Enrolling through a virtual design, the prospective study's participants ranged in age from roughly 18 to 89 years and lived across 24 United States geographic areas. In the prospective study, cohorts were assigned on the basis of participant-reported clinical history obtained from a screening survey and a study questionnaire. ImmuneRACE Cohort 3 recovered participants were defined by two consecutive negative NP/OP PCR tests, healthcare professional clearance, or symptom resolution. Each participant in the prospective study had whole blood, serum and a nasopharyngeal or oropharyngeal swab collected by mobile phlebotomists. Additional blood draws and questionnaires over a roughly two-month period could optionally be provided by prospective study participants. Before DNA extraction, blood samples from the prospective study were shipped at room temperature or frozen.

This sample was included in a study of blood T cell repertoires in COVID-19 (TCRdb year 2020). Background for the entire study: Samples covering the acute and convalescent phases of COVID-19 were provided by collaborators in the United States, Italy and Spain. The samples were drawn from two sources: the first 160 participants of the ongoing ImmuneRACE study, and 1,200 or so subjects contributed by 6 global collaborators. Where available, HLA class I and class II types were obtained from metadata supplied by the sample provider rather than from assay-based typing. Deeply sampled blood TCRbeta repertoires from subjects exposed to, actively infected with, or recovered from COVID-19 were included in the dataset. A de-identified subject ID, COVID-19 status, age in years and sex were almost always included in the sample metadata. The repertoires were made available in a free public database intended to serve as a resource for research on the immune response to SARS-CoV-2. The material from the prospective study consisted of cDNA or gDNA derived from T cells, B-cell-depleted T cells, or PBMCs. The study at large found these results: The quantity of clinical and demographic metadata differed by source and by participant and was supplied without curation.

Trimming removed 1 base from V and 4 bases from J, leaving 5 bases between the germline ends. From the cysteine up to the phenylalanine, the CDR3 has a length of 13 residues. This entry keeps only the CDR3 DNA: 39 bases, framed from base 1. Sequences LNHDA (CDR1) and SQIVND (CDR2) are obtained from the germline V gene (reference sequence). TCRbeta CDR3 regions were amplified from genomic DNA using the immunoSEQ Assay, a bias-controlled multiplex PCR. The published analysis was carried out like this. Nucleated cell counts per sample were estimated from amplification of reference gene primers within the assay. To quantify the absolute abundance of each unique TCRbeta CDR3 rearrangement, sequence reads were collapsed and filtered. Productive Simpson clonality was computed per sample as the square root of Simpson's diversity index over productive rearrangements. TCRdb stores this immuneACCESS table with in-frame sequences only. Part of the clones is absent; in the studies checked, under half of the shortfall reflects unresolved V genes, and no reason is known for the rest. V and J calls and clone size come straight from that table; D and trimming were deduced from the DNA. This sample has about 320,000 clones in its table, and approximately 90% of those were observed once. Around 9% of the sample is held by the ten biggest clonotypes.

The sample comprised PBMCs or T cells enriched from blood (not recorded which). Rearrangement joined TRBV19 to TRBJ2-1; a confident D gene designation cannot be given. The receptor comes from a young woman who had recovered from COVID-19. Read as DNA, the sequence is TGTGCCAGTAGTATAGCAGATTACAATGAGCAGTTCTTC. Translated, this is CASSIADYNEQFF.